There are a few counts of the clone carrying this T cell receptor (beta chain). Its antigen is undetermined. The entry originates in a study of cytomegalovirus exposure and HLA in healthy donors. Donors counted as nominally healthy when sampled, yet unrecorded immune exposures were likely. It was with 60 Vbeta and 13 Jbeta primers that the PCR ran. Measured with immunoSEQ multiplex PCR; TCRdb has only the in-frame clones, and not every one. The table has roughly 97,000 clones, around 10% seen once; the top ten hold about 5%. This CDR3 comprises 16 residues. V dropped 2 bases and J dropped 5; count of bases not matched to a gene: 8. The germline V gene has CDR1 LGHNA and CDR2 YNFKEQ. Points from the study as a whole: V- and J-gene trimming of TCR beta was linked (in a later analysis) to a missense DCLRE1C variant. Among immune exposure information, only CMV serostatus was available. Sequencing depth roughly uniform across donors was assumed in presence/absence analyses.

The TCR originated in a man over 45 in good health and CMV-seropositive. The J gene is TRBJ1-4, the V gene TRBV4-2, with TRBD1 matching over 7 bases. Sequenced material: PBMCs. As DNA, the CDR3 is TGTGCCAGCAGCCAAAGACAGGGAGGTTCCAATGAAAAACTGTTTTTT. Its protein is CASSQRQGGSNEKLFF.